Each of the 4 T cell receptor beta chains below was sequenced from the same sample in a study of beta chain features in type 1 diabetes. Every bit of the isolated RNA underwent reverse transcription, so sequencing read expressed TCRB transcripts. Libraries were prepared by immunoSEQ multiplex PCR; TCRdb keeps only in-frame clonotypes and omits some of them. Seen here are hundreds of thousands of clones, roughly 13% observed once, and the top ten hold 0.022%. The antigens of these receptors remain unknown. Overall study results and limits: Shortening of TCRB CDR3s, moderate but significant, appeared in all four CD4+ subsets of Type 1 diabetes patients.

Material for sequencing was naive CD4+ T cells from blood. The origin of the receptors is a young man with type 1 diabetes.

In this sample, this clone turned up a few times. The chain joins TRBV9 to TRBJ2-5; TRBD1 is a possible D gene (5 bases). V lost 0 bases and J 5 bases, leaving 11 bases between the germline ends. Germline values: CDR1 SGDLS, CDR2 YYNGEE. The CDR3 is 14 amino acids. The CDR3 protein is CASSVESGSETQYF. The CDR3 nucleotides are TGTGCCAGCAGCGTAGAGTCAGGGTCGGAGACCCAGTACTTC.

The V and J genes are TRBV28 and TRBJ1-2, with 7 bases lining up with TRBD1. After removal of 6 bases from V and 5 bases from J, the junction contained 18 bases not matched to a gene. The length of the CDR3 is 17 residues. Germline V lookup: CDR1 MDHEN, CDR2 SYDVKM. CDR3 coding DNA: TGTGCCAGCAGGGGGGACAGCCCCTATCGGACGACGTATGGCTACACCTTC. Residues: CASRGDSPYRTTYGYTF.

The chain joins TRBV10-3 to TRBJ2-2; 12 bases align to TRBD2. V shed 5 bases, J shed 2 bases, and the junction held 3 bases outside the gene matches. The CDR3 has 16 residues. Per the germline V gene, CDR1 is ENHRY and CDR2 is SYGVKD. The CDR3 is CAISTSGGTNTGELFF. The CDR3 coding sequence is TGTGCCATCAGTACTAGCGGGGGGACCAACACCGGGGAGCTGTTTTTT.

Only a few counts were recorded for this clone. This rearrangement joins TRBV10-3 to TRBJ1-5; 7 bases fit TRBD1. Germline CDR1 ENHRY, CDR2 SYGVKD. The ends lost 10 bases at V and 5 bases at J; junction bases unmatched: 8. This CDR3 spans 13 amino acids. Here the CDR3 DNA reads TGTGCCACTTCAGGGGGGCAAGATCAGCCCCAGCATTTT. It translates to CATSGGQDQPQHF.